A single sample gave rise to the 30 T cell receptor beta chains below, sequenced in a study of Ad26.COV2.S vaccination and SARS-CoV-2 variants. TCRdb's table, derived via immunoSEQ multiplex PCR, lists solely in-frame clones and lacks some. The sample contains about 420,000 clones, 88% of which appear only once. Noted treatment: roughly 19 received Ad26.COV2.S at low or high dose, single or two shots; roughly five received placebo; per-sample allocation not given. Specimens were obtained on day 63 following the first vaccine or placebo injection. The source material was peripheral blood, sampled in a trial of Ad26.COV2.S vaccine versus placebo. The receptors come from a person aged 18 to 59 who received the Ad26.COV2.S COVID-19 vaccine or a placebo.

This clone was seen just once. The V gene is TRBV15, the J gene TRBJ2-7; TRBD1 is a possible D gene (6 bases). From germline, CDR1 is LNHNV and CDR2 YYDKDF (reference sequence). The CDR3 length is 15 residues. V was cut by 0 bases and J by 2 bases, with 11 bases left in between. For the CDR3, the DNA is TGTGCCACCAGCAGAGATTACGGGACACCCTACGAGCAGTACTTC. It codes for CATSRDYGTPYEQYF.

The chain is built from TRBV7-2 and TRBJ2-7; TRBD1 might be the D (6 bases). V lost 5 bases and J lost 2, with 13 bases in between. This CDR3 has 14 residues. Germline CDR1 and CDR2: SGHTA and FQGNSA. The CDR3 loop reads CASSEQGVPYEQYF. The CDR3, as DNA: TGTGCCAGCAGCGAACAGGGAGTCCCCTACGAGCAGTACTTC. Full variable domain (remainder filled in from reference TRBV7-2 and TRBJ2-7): GAGVSQSPSNKVTEKGKDVELRCDPISGHTALYWYRQSLGQGLEFLIYFQGNSAPDKSGLPSDRFSAERTGGSVSTLTIQRTQQEDSAVYLCASSEQGVPYEQYFGPGTRLTVT.

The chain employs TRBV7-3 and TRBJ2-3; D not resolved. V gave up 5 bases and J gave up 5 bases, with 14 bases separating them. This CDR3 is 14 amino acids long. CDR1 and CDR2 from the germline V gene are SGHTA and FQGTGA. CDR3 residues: CASSPDRVGDTQYF. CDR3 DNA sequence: TGTGCCAGCAGCCCGGACCGCGTCGGAGATACGCAGTATTTT. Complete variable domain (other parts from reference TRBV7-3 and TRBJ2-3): GAGVSQTPSNKVTEKGKYVELRCDPISGHTALYWYRQSLGQGPEFLIYFQGTGAADDSGLPNDRFFAVRPEGSVSTLKIQRTERGDSAVYLCASSPDRVGDTQYFGPGTRLTVL.

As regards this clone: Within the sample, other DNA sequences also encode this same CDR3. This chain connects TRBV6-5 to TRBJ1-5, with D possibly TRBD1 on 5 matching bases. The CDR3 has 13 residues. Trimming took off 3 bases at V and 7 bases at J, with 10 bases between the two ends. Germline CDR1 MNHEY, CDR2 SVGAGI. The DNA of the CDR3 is TGTGCCAGCAGTTATTCAGGGTACCAGCCCCAGCATTTT. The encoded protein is CASSYSGYQPQHF.

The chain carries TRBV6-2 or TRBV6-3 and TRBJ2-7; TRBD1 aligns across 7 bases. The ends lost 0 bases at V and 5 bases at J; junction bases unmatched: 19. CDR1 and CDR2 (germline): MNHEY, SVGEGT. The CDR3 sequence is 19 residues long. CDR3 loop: CASSYSGARWIDRVNEQYF. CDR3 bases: TGTGCCAGCAGTTACTCGGGGGCTCGGTGGATTGACAGGGTCAACGAGCAGTACTTC.

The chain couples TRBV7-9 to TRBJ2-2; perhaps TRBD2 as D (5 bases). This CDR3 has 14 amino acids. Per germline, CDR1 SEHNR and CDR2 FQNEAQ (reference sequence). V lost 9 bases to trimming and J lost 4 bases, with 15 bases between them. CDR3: CASTPARGTGELFF. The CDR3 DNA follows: TGTGCCAGTACCCCCGCACGGGGCACCGGGGAGCTGTTTTTT.

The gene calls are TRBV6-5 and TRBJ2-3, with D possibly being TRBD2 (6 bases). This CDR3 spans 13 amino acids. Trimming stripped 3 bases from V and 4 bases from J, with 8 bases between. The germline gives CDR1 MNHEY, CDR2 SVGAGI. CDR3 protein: CASSYAGSDTQYF. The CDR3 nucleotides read TGTGCCAGCAGTTATGCGGGATCAGATACGCAGTATTTT.

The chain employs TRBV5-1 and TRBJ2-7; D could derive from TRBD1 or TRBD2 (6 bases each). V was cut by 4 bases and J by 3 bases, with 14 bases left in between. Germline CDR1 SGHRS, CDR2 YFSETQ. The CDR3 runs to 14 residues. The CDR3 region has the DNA TGCGCCAGCAGCCCCTGGACAGCGGGCTACGAGCAGTACTTC. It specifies CASSPWTAGYEQYF.

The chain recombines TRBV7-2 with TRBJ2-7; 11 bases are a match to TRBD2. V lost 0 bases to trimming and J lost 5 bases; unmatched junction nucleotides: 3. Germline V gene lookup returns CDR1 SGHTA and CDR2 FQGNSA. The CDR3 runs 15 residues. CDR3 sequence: CASSLASGGAHEQYF. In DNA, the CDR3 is TGTGCCAGCAGCTTAGCTAGCGGGGGGGCCCACGAGCAGTACTTC.

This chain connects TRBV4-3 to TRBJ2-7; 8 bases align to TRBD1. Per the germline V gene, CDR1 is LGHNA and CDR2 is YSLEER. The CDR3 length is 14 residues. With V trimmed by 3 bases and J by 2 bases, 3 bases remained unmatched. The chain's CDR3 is CASSHRTGPYEQYF. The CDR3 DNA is TGCGCCAGCAGCCACAGGACAGGGCCCTACGAGCAGTACTTC.

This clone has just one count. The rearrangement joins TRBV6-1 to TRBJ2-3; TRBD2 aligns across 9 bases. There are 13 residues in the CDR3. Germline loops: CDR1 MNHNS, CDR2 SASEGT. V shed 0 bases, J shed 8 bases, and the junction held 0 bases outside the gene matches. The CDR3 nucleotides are TGTGCCAGCAGTGAAGCGCGGGGGGGTACGCAGTATTTT. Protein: CASSEARGGTQYF.

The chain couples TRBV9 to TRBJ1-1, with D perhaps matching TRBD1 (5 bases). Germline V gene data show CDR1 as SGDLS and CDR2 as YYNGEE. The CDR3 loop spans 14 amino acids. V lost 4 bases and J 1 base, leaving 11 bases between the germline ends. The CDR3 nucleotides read TGTGCCAGCAGCTACCTGACAGCGAACACTGAAGCTTTCTTT. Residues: CASSYLTANTEAFF.

The chain's CDR3 is CASSFTAGDSFNEQFF. CDR3 bases: TGTGCCAGCAGCTTCACTGCGGGGGACAGTTTCAATGAGCAGTTCTTC. This chain links TRBV11-2 with TRBJ2-1; D might be TRBD1 or TRBD2, each matching 7 bases. The CDR3 is 16 amino acids. V lost 3 bases and J lost 6, with 18 bases in between. Germline V CDR1 and CDR2: SGHAT, FQNNGV.

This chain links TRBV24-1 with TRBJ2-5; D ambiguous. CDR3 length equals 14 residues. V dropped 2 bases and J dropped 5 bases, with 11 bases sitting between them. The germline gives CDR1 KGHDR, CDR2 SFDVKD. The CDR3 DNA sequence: TGTGCCACCAGTGATTGGGCAGTTAGCGAGACCCAGTACTTC. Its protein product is CATSDWAVSETQYF.

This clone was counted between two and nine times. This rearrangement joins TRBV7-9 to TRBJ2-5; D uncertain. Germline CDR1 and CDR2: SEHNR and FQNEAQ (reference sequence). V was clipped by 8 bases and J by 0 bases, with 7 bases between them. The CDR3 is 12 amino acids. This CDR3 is CASRRNQETQYF. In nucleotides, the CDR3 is TGTGCCAGCCGGCGGAACCAAGAGACCCAGTACTTC.

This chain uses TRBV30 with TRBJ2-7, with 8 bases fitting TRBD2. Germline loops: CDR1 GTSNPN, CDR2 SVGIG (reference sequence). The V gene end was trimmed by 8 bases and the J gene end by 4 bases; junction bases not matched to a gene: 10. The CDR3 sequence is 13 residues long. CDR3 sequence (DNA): TGTGCCGGTCATCCGGGACTAGGGTACGAGCAGTACTTC. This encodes CAGHPGLGYEQYF.

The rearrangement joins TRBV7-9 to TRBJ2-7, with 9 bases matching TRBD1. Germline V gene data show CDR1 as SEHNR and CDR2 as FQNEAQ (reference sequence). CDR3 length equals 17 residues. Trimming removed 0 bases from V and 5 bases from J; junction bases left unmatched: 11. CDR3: CASSLAIPGQGIHEQYF. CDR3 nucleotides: TGTGCCAGCAGCTTAGCCATTCCGGGACAGGGTATACACGAGCAGTACTTC.

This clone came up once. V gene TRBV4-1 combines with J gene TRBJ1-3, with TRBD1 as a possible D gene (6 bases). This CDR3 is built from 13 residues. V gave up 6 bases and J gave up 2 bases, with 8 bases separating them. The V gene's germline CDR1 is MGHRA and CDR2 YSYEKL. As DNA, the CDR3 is TGCGCCAGCAGACAGGGAACTGGAAACACCATATATTTT. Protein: CASRQGTGNTIYF.

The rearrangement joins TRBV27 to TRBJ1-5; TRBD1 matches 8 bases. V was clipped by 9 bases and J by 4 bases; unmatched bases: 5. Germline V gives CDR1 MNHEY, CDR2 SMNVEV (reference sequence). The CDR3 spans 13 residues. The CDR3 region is CASKGQDNQPQHF. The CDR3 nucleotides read TGTGCCAGTAAGGGACAGGATAATCAGCCCCAGCATTTT.

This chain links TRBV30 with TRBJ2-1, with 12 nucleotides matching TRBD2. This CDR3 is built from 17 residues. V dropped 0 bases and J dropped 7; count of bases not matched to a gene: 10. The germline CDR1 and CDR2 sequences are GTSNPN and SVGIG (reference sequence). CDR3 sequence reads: CAWSVWVSSGGANEQFF. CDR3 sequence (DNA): TGTGCCTGGAGTGTATGGGTTTCTAGCGGGGGGGCAAATGAGCAGTTCTTC.

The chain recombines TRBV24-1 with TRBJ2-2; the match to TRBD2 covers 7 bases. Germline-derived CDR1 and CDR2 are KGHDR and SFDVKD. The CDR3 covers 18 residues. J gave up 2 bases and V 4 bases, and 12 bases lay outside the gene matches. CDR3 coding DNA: TGTGCCACCAGTGACCGGGACTATGGGCCAACTAACACCGGGGAGCTGTTTTTT. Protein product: CATSDRDYGPTNTGELFF.

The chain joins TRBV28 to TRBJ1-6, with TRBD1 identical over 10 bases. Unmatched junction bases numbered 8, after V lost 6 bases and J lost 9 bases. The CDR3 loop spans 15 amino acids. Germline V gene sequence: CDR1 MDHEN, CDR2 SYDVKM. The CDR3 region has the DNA TGTGCCAGCAGGCTATCGACAGGGGGCCGTTCACCCCTCCACTTT. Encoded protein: CASRLSTGGRSPLHF.

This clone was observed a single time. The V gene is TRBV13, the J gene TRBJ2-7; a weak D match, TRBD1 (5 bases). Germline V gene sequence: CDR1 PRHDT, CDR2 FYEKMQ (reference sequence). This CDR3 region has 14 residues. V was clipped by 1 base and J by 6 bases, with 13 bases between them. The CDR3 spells CASSLVGPVGEQYF. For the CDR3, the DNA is TGTGCCAGCAGCTTAGTGGGGCCGGTCGGCGAGCAGTACTTC.

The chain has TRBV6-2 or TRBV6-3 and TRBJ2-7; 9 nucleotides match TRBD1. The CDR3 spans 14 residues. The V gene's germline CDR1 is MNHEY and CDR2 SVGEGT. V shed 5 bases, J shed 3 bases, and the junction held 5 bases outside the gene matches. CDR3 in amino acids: CASSKTGGSYEQYF. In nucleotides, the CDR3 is TGTGCCAGCAGTAAGACAGGGGGTAGCTACGAGCAGTACTTC.

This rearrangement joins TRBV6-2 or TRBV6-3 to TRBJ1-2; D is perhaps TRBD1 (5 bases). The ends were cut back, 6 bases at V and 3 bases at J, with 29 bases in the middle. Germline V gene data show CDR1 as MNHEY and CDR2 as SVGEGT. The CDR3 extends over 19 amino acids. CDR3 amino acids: CASSLAQTGDKGWDYGYTF. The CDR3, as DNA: TGTGCCAGCAGCCTGGCCCAAACAGGAGACAAAGGATGGGACTATGGCTACACCTTC.

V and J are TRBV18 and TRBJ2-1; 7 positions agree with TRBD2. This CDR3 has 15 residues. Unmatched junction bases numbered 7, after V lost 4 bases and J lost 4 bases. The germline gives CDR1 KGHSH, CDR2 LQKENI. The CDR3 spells CASSQTSAIYNEQFF. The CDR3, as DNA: TGTGCCAGCTCACAAACTAGCGCGATTTACAATGAGCAGTTCTTC.

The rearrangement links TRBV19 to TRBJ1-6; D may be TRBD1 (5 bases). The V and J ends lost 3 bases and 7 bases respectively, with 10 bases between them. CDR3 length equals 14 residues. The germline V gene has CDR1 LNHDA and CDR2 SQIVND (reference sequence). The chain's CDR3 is CASSIAGSNSPLHF. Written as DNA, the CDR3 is TGTGCCAGTAGTATCGCAGGGAGCAATTCACCCCTCCACTTT. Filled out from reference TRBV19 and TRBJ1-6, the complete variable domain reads DGGITQSPKYLFRKEGQNVTLSCEQNLNHDAMYWYRQDPGQGLRLIYYSQIVNDFQKGDIAEGYSVSREKKESFPLTVTSAQKNPTAFYLCASSIAGSNSPLHFGNGTRLTVT.

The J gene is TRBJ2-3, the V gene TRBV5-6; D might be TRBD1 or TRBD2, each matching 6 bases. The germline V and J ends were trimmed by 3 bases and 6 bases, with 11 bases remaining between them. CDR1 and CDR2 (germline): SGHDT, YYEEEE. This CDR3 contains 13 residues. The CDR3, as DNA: TGTGCCAGCAGCTGGGGGGCTAGGGATACGCAGTATTTT. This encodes CASSWGARDTQYF.

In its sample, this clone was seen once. This CDR3 is CASSQVTVTDTQYF. CDR3 bases: TGCGCCAGCAGCCAAGTGACAGTCACAGATACGCAGTATTTT. The J gene is TRBJ2-3, the V gene TRBV4-1; D might be TRBD1 (5 bases). The CDR3 has 14 residues. With 1 base removed from V and 2 bases from J, the gap between germline ends came to 7 bases. Germline V gene data show CDR1 as MGHRA and CDR2 as YSYEKL.

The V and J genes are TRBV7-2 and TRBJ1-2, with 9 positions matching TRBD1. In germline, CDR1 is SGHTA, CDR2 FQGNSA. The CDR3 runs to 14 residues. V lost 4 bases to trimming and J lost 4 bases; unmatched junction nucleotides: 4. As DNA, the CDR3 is TGTGCCAGCAGCTCGGACAGGGGACCCTATGGCTACACCTTC. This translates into CASSSDRGPYGYTF.